Presented here are 8 T cell receptor beta chains from one specimen sequenced in a study of glioma-infiltrating T cells. Using RNA template, CDR3s of TCR alpha and beta were amplified with iRepertoire arm-PCR. TCRdb reanalysed the multiplex PCR reads using MiXCR and keeps one entry per CDR3 protein. The sample lists some 6,000 distinct CDR3 sequences; roughly two fifths were seen once. Specimen: glioma tissue, nonneoplastic brain tissue, or PBMCs (not recorded which). These receptors all come from a human donor with low-grade glioma or glioblastoma, undergoing nonglioma brain surgery, or in good health (not recorded which).

By sample share, this clonotype is medium-sized (0.01 to 0.1%). This sequence joins TRBV24-1 and TRBJ2-3; D is possibly TRBD2 (6 bases). V was shortened by 7 bases and J by 0 bases, with 13 bases between the two germline ends. There are 15 residues in the CDR3. Germline CDR1 and CDR2: KGHDR and SFDVKD. Here the CDR3 reads CATSHGTVSTDTQYF. CDR3 in DNA: TGTGCCACCAGCCATGGGACTGTAAGCACAGATACGCAGTATTTT.

This clonotype qualifies as large. This chain uses TRBV6-1 with TRBJ2-7; no firm D call. Germline lookup yields CDR1 MNHNS and CDR2 SASEGT. The CDR3 spans 11 residues. V was shortened by 3 bases and J by 6 bases, with 6 bases between the two germline ends. CDR3 sequence (DNA): TGTGCCAGCAGTGACGGAGCCGAGCAGTACTTC. Translated, it gives CASSDGAEQYF.

The chain links TRBV6-6 to TRBJ2-3, with D perhaps matching TRBD2 (7 bases). The CDR3 consists of 17 residues. The ends were cut back, 5 bases at V and 2 bases at J, with 20 bases in the middle. Germline assignment: CDR1 MNHNY and CDR2 SVGAGI (reference sequence). CDR3 in DNA: TGTGCCAGCAGTCCCCAGAGAGGGGGGGCAATCACAGATACGCAGTATTTT. Its protein is CASSPQRGGAITDTQYF.

This clonotype is deemed medium-sized (0.01 to 0.1%). The chain has TRBV25-1 and TRBJ2-1; 10 nucleotides line up with TRBD2. In germline, CDR1 is MGHDK, CDR2 SYGVNS. The CDR3 runs 15 residues. V dropped 7 bases and J dropped 5; count of bases not matched to a gene: 8. As DNA, the CDR3 is TGTGCCAGCACCCCTCGGACTAGCGGAAACAATGAGCAGTTCTTC. Protein product: CASTPRTSGNNEQFF.

This clonotype was picked up many times. The chain is built from TRBV30 and TRBJ1-1; D not resolved. The CDR3 is made up of 14 amino acids. Between the trimmed V and J ends, which lost 0 bases and 1 base, there was a span of 9 bases. From germline, CDR1 is GTSNPN and CDR2 SVGIG (reference sequence). The CDR3 nucleotides read TGTGCCTGGAGTGTAGGGCAGTGGAACACTGAAGCTTTCTTT. Protein sequence: CAWSVGQWNTEAFF.

By frequency in the sample, this clonotype is medium-sized. This chain joins TRBV29-1 and TRBJ2-1; D uncertain. CDR1 is SQVTM and CDR2 is ANQGSEA in the germline V gene. This CDR3 contains 12 residues. V lost 6 bases, J lost 9 bases, and 15 bases lay in between. The CDR3 here is CSVYRTIGEQFF. Written as DNA, the CDR3 is TGCAGCGTCTATAGGACGATCGGTGAGCAGTTCTTC.

The chain joins TRBV27 to TRBJ1-2; D not certain. V was trimmed by 2 bases and J by 3 bases, leaving 16 bases between them. The CDR3 length is 16 residues. Germline loops: CDR1 MNHEY, CDR2 SMNVEV (reference sequence). The CDR3 here is CASSLAPRVGDYGYTF. CDR3 DNA sequence: TGTGCCAGCAGTTTAGCCCCCCGGGTCGGGGACTATGGCTACACCTTC.

The chain carries TRBV12-3 or TRBV12-4 and TRBJ1-1; the D gene is possibly TRBD1 (5 bases). This CDR3 is built from 13 residues. V lost 3 bases and J 1 base, leaving 6 bases between the germline ends. CDR3 nucleotides: TGTGCCAGCAGTTTCGGACAGAACACTGAAGCTTTCTTT. This encodes CASSFGQNTEAFF.